A single sample gave rise to the 3 T cell receptor beta chains below, sequenced in a study of blood T cell repertoires in COVID-19. The repertoire was sequenced with immunoSEQ multiplex PCR; TCRdb's copy has only in-frame clones and lacks some. The profile covers around 310,000 clones, with approximately 89% appearing a single time and around an eighth taken by the ten largest. The specimen sequenced was peripheral blood. All receptors come from an older woman with acute or convalescent COVID-19.

The V and J genes are TRBV6-5 and TRBJ2-5; D call uncertain. The CDR3 totals 11 residues. Germline CDR1 MNHEY, CDR2 SVGAGI. The germline V and J ends were trimmed by 6 bases and 1 base, with 3 bases remaining between them. As DNA, the CDR3 is TGTGCCAGCAGACTCCAAGAGACCCAGTACTTC. This encodes CASRLQETQYF.

The chain combines TRBV5-1 with TRBJ1-2; no clear D gene. Germline assignment: CDR1 SGHRS and CDR2 YFSETQ. Trimming stripped 0 bases from V and 7 bases from J, with 10 bases between. The CDR3 totals 13 residues. CDR3 in DNA: TGCGCCAGCAGCTTGGAGTCGGGGTCTGGCTACACCTTC. Translated: CASSLESGSGYTF.

The chain recombines TRBV5-6 with TRBJ1-2, with TRBD1 matching over 11 bases. Germline-derived CDR1 and CDR2 are SGHDT and YYEEEE. V lost 4 bases to trimming and J lost 4 bases; unmatched junction nucleotides: 3. The CDR3 runs to 14 residues. DNA of the CDR3: TGTGCCAGCAGCAGGACAGGGGGCTTCTATGGCTACACCTTC. It encodes CASSRTGGFYGYTF.